A single TCR beta chain is shown here with its context. This record comes from a study of sequential checkpoint blockade in melanoma. Treatment of the sample: randomized to nivolumab then ipilimumab (arm A) or the reverse (arm B). CDR1 and CDR2 from the germline V gene are SGHVS and FNYEAQ. The CDR3 totals 14 residues. Repertoires were generated with immunoSEQ multiplex PCR, while TCRdb's copy carries only in-frame clones and drops some. The data hold 3,600 or so clones, with approximately 60% observed a single time. This sample comprised CD8+ T cells sorted from blood (inferred from file names), obtained from a patient given nivolumab and ipilimumab in sequence. This TCR derives from a human donor with melanoma. The V and J genes are TRBV7-6 and TRBJ2-5; 8 bases fit TRBD1. Near its end, the DNA agrees better with TRBJ2-7, so the J call may be wrong. CDR3 in amino acids: CASSLETGAYEQYF. As DNA, the CDR3 is TGTGCCAGCAGCTTAGAGACAGGGGCATACGAGCAGTACTTC.